This T cell receptor beta chain is drawn from a study of blood T cell repertoires in COVID-19. In the original workflow: Nucleated cell counts were estimated from reference gene primer amplification. TCRdb's table, derived via immunoSEQ multiplex PCR, lists solely in-frame clones and lacks some. V and J calls and clone size are given by that table; D and trimming were obtained from the DNA. This sample has 100,000 to 150,000 clones, with 60% to 80% found just once. CDR1 MDHEN and CDR2 SYDVKM come from the germline V gene. With 6 bases removed from V and 1 base from J, the gap between germline ends came to 16 bases. The CDR3 is 15 amino acids.

The sequencing input was peripheral blood. V usage is TRBV28 and J usage is TRBJ2-7; maybe TRBD1 (6 bases). This TCR came from a woman in her seventies with acute or convalescent COVID-19. CDR3: CASSETTGSSYEQYF. For the CDR3, the DNA is TGTGCCAGCAGCGAAACCACAGGGTCATCCTACGAGCAGTACTTC.